Sequencing of this TCR beta chain was carried out in a study of blood T cells in healthy people across ages. The CDR3 has 14 residues. V was clipped by 7 bases and J by 10 bases; unmatched bases: 7. Germline V gene data show CDR1 as MNHEY and CDR2 as SVGAGI. A J-beta primer mix and a sample-barcoded 5' primer were used in a second PCR of about 7 to 11 cycles. TCRdb analysed the 5' RACE reads with MiXCR anew, one entry per CDR3 protein. The table lists over 500,000 distinct CDR3 sequences, about a quarter of them singletons. This clonotype occurred a few times. These same data were also listed under a study on T cells of mothers and their children.

The TCR originated in a boy between 2 and 10 years old in good health. Sequencing was carried out using blood. V is TRBV6-5 and J is TRBJ2-2; the match to TRBD2 covers 12 bases. The CDR3: CASTITSGGLELFF. CDR3 nucleotides: TGTGCCAGCACCATTACTAGCGGGGGGCTGGAGCTGTTTTTT.